These 10 T cell receptor beta chains were sequenced from one sample in a study of CD4 and CD8 cells across lung adenocarcinoma regions. TCRdb ran MiXCR on the PCR reads and lists one entry per CDR3 protein. The sample includes 20,000 to 25,000 distinct CDR3 sequences, approximately 49% of them seen just once. The sequenced material came from CD8+ T cells from the center of a lung tumor. The receptors shown here come from a female donor with lung adenocarcinoma. The CD4 and CD8 labels of this study may be unreliable.

A note on this clonotype: An end of the junction differs from the germline gene, which may be a read error. V gene TRBV7-6 combines with J gene TRBJ2-3; TRBD2 matches at 9 bases. The length of the CDR3 is 16 residues. CDR1 is SGHVS and CDR2 is FNYEAQ in the germline V gene. DNA of the CDR3: TGTGCCTGCAGCGCGCGTGGGGCGGGAGGGACAGATACGCAGTATTTT. This translates into CACSARGAGGTDTQYF.

This clonotype was counted at least ten times. The chain uses TRBV12-3 or TRBV12-4 and TRBJ1-2; no definite D call. Trimming pared 5 bases from V and 8 bases from J, leaving 18 bases between. This CDR3 is 14 amino acids long. The CDR3 nucleotides are TGTGCCAGCAGTCCCGGGCTCCAAGAGGAGGGCTACACCTTC. This sequence encodes CASSPGLQEEGYTF.

This clonotype was seen more than once but under ten times. The chain has TRBV6-1 and TRBJ2-3, with 12 bases aligning to TRBD2. J gave up 2 bases and V 6 bases, and 3 bases lay outside the gene matches. Germline CDR1 reads MNHNS; CDR2 reads SASEGT. There are 15 residues in the CDR3. This CDR3 reads CASSLAGGYTDTQYF. In DNA form, the CDR3 reads TGTGCCAGCAGCCTAGCGGGAGGGTACACAGATACGCAGTATTTT.

This clonotype occurred a few times. The chain has TRBV3-1 and TRBJ1-4; a weak D match, TRBD1 (6 bases). V was trimmed by 2 bases and J by 8 bases, leaving 12 bases between them. Looked up from germline, CDR1 is LGHDT and CDR2 is YNNKEL (reference sequence). This CDR3 contains 14 residues. This CDR3 is CASSQTGAGEKLFF. Written as DNA, the CDR3 is TGTGCCAGCAGCCAAACGGGGGCGGGAGAAAAACTGTTTTTT.

The chain combines TRBV6-1 with TRBJ2-2; D is perhaps TRBD1 (7 bases). Near its end, the DNA agrees better with TRBJ2-3, so the J call may be wrong. This CDR3 has 15 amino acids. The germline V gene has CDR1 MNHNS and CDR2 SASEGT. In DNA form, the CDR3 reads TGTGCCAGCAGCGGACAGGCGGGAAGCACCGGGGCGCAGTATTTT. This sequence encodes CASSGQAGSTGAQYF.

This rearrangement joins TRBV6-1 to TRBJ2-2; 12 positions agree with TRBD2. V lost 4 bases to trimming and J lost 16 bases; unmatched junction nucleotides: 7. Germline loops: CDR1 MNHNS, CDR2 SASEGT. CDR3 length: 13 amino acids. In nucleotides, the CDR3 is TGTGCCAGCAGTGGACGGACTAGCGGGGCGCAGTTTTTT. This translates into CASSGRTSGAQFF.

The chain is built from TRBV6-5 and TRBJ2-5; a weak D match, TRBD2 (7 bases). The DNA end is a closer match to TRBJ2-7, so the J assignment may be wrong. This CDR3 spans 15 amino acids. Germline V gives CDR1 MNHEY, CDR2 SVGAGI. This CDR3 is CASSYDRTSSYEQYF. The DNA for the CDR3 is TGTGCCAGCAGTTACGACAGGACTAGCTCCTACGAGCAGTACTTC.

The chain joins TRBV7-2 to TRBJ2-5, with 13 bases that match TRBD2. J gave up 5 bases and V 6 bases, and 6 bases lay outside the gene matches. Germline CDR1 reads SGHTA; CDR2 reads FQGNSA. The CDR3 spans 15 residues. CDR3 nucleotide sequence: TGTGCCAGCAGGGTACTAGCGGGGGGGCTTGAGACCCAGTACTTC. Residues: CASRVLAGGLETQYF.

The chain couples TRBV6-1 to TRBJ2-2, with TRBD2 matching 7 bases. CDR1 and CDR2 from the germline V gene are MNHNS and SASEGT. The junction had 4 bases not matched to a gene; V was cut back by 7 bases and J by 2 bases. The CDR3 sequence is 14 residues long. CDR3 in amino acids: CASTERGNTGELFF. In DNA form, the CDR3 reads TGTGCCAGCACGGAGCGGGGTAACACCGGGGAGCTGTTTTTT.

The chain recombines TRBV27 with TRBJ2-3, with D tentatively TRBD1 (6 bases). CDR1 is MNHEY and CDR2 is SMNVEV in the germline V gene (reference sequence). Between the trimmed V and J ends, which lost 2 bases and 2 bases, there was a span of 14 bases. The CDR3 consists of 16 residues. CDR3 nucleotides: TGTGCCAGCAGTTTAATCGGGACACTCCTCACAGATACGCAGTATTTT. The encoded protein is CASSLIGTLLTDTQYF.